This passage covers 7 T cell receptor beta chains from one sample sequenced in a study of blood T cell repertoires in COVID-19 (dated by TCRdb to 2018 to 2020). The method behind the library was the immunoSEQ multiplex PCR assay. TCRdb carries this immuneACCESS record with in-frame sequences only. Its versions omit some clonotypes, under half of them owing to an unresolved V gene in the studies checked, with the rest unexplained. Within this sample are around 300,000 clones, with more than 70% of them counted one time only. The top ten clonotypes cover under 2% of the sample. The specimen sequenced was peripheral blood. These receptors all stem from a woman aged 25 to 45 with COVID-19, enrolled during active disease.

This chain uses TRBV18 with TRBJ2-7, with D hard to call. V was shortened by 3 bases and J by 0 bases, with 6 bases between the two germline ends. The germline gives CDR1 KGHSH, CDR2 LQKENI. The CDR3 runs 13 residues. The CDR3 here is CASSPADSYEQYF. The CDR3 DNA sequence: TGTGCCAGCTCACCTGCAGACTCCTACGAGCAGTACTTC. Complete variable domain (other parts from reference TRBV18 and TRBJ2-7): NAGVMQNPRHLVRRRGQEARLRCSPMKGHSHVYWYRQLPEEGLKFMVYLQKENIIDESGMPKERFSAEFPKEGPSILRIQQVVRGDSAAYFCASSPADSYEQYFGPGTRLTVT.

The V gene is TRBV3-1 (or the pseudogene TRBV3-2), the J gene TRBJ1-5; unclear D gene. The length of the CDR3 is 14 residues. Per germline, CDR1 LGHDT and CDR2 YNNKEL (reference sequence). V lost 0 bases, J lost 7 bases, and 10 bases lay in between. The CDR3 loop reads CASSQDLVSQPQHF. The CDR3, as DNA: TGTGCCAGCAGCCAAGATCTTGTTAGCCAGCCCCAGCATTTT.

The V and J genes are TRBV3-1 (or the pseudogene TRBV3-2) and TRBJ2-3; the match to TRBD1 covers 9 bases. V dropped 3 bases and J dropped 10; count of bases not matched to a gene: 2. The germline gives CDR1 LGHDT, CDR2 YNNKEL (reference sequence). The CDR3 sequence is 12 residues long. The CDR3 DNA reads TGTGCCAGCAGCCAGGGACAGGGATCGCAGTATTTT. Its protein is CASSQGQGSQYF.

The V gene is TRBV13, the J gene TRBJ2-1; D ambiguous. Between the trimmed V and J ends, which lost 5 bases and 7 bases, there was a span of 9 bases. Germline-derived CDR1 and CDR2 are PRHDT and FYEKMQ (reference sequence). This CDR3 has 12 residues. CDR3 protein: CASSLFGNEQFF. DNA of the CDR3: TGTGCCAGCAGCCTCTTCGGGAATGAGCAGTTCTTC.

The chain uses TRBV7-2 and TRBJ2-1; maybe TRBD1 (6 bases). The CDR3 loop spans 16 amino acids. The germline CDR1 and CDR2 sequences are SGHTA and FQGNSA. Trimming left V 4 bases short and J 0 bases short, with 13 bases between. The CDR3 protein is CASSSQTGLSYNEQFF. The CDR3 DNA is TGTGCCAGCAGCTCCCAGACAGGCCTCTCCTACAATGAGCAGTTCTTC.

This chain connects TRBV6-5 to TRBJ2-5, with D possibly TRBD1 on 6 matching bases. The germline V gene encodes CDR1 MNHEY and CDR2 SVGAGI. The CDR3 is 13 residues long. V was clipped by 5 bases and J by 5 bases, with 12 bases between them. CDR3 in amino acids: CASSPGGGETQYF. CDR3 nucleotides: TGTGCCAGCAGTCCTGGGGGCGGCGAGACCCAGTACTTC.

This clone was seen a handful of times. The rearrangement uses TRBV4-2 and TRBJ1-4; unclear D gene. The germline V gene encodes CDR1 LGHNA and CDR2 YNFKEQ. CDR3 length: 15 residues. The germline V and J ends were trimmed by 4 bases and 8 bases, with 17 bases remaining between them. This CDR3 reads CASSLKGRPAEKLFF. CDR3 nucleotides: TGTGCCAGCAGCCTAAAAGGGAGACCCGCCGAAAAACTGTTTTTT.